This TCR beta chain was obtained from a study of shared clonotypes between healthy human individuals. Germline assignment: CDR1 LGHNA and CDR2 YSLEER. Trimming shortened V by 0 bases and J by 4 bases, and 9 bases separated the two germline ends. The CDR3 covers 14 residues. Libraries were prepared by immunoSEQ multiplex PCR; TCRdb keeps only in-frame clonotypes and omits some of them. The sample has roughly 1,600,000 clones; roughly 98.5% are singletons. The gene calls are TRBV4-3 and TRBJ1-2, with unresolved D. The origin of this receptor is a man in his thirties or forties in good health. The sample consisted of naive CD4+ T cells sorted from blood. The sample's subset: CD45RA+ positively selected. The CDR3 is CASSQDHWGYGYTF. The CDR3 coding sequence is TGCGCCAGCAGCCAAGATCATTGGGGCTATGGCTACACCTTC.